The 24 T cell receptor beta chains in this list originate from one sample, sequenced in a study of shared clonotypes between healthy human individuals. Clones were sequenced by immunoSEQ multiplex PCR, and TCRdb holds only the in-frame ones, with some missing. Counted here are roughly 1,100,000 clones, 70% to 80% occurring once; the ten biggest clones make up roughly 1.5%. Sequencing was carried out using memory CD4+ T cells sorted from blood. The subset was: CD45RA-negative fraction. Receptors originate from a man aged 18-30 years in good health.

CDR3 bases: TGTGCCAGCAGTTCGACCGCTGGAGGAGGGGCCAACGTCCTGACTTTC. The encoded protein is CASSSTAGGGANVLTF. The chain couples TRBV5-4 to TRBJ2-6, with a tentative D call TRBD2 (5 bases). The CDR3 totals 16 residues. V was cut by 5 bases and J by 4 bases, with 16 bases left in between. Germline lookup yields CDR1 SGHNT and CDR2 YYREEE (reference sequence).

Turning to this clone: The junction and the germline gene differ at one end; a read error may be behind it. The rearrangement joins TRBV19 to TRBJ1-2; 7 bases are a match to TRBD1. The CDR3 has 12 amino acids. Per germline, CDR1 LNHDA and CDR2 SQIVND (reference sequence). The CDR3 loop reads CAGKTGTGRYAF. Here the CDR3 DNA reads TGTGCCGGAAAGACAGGGACCGGTCGCTACGCCTTC.

The genes are TRBV30 and TRBJ2-2; D tentatively fits TRBD1 or TRBD2 (5 bases each). From germline, CDR1 is GTSNPN and CDR2 SVGIG (reference sequence). V lost 5 bases and J 1 base, leaving 8 bases between the germline ends. The CDR3 contains 13 residues. The CDR3 DNA follows: TGTGCCTGGGGGGGACGGAACACCGGGGAGCTGTTTTTT. Translation: CAWGGRNTGELFF.

The chain has TRBV25-1 and TRBJ2-2, with D maybe TRBD1 (6 bases). The CDR3 spans 14 residues. V was cut by 6 bases and J by 3 bases, with 11 bases left in between. Germline lookup yields CDR1 MGHDK and CDR2 SYGVNS. CDR3 nucleotide sequence: TGTGCCAGCAGAAGGGACACCGACACCGGGGAGCTGTTTTTT. It codes for CASRRDTDTGELFF. Drawing the rest from reference TRBV25-1 and TRBJ2-2, the complete variable domain is EADIYQTPRYLVIGTGKKITLECSQTMGHDKMYWYQQDPGMELHLIHYSYGVNSTEKGDLSSESTVSRIRTEHFPLTLESARPSHTSQYLCASRRDTDTGELFFGEGSRLTVL.

The chain uses TRBV7-3 and TRBJ2-2, with D perhaps TRBD1 (6 bases). The CDR3 extends over 18 amino acids. Germline loops: CDR1 SGHTA, CDR2 FQGTGA. Deletions cut 0 bases from V and 5 bases from J, with 19 bases between. CDR3 sequence reads: CASSLTGAIVRGTGELFF. As DNA, the CDR3 is TGTGCCAGCAGCTTAACGGGGGCTATCGTTCGAGGGACCGGGGAGCTGTTTTTT.

This rearrangement joins TRBV18 to TRBJ1-2, with 9 bases identical to TRBD1. Looked up from germline, CDR1 is KGHSH and CDR2 is LQKENI. V trimming: 5 bases; J trimming: 1 base; junction bases outside the gene matches: 8. This CDR3 comprises 16 residues. This chain's CDR3 is CASSISTGGDNYGYTF. The DNA of the CDR3 is TGTGCCAGCTCAATATCGACAGGGGGGGATAACTATGGCTACACCTTC.

The chain joins TRBV5-6 to TRBJ2-1; D tentatively reads TRBD1 or TRBD2 (5 bases each). The germline V and J ends were trimmed by 0 bases and 5 bases, with 15 bases remaining between them. The CDR3 length is 16 residues. The germline CDR1 and CDR2 sequences are SGHDT and YYEEEE. CDR3 in DNA: TGTGCCAGCAGCTTGGCCCGAGGGGTGGGGAACAATGAGCAGTTCTTC. Its translation: CASSLARGVGNNEQFF.

This clone was observed at least ten times. The chain is built from TRBV5-1 and TRBJ2-7; no firm D call. Trimming took off 7 bases at V and 1 base at J, with 6 bases between the two ends. The CDR3 loop spans 11 amino acids. Germline CDR1 and CDR2: SGHRS and YFSETQ. The CDR3 protein is CASPSSYEQYF. CDR3 DNA: TGCGCCAGCCCAAGTTCCTACGAGCAGTACTTC.

The chain couples TRBV19 to TRBJ1-5; no firm D call. Germline V lookup: CDR1 LNHDA, CDR2 SQIVND (reference sequence). Trimming shortened V by 4 bases and J by 0 bases, and 13 bases separated the two germline ends. CDR3 size: 16 residues. CDR3: CASSTSGIFSNQPQHF. The CDR3 DNA reads TGTGCCAGTAGTACATCGGGAATCTTTAGCAATCAGCCCCAGCATTTT.

The V call is TRBV7-2, the J call TRBJ1-2; TRBD1 is a possible D gene (5 bases). This CDR3 has 16 amino acids. Germline V gene data show CDR1 as SGHTA and CDR2 as FQGNSA. V was shortened by 3 bases and J by 7 bases, with 21 bases between the two germline ends. The CDR3 DNA reads TGTGCCAGCAGCTTGCAGGGCCTCTTCTTTGACTCTGGCTACACCTTC. It yields the protein CASSLQGLFFDSGYTF. The full variable domain, with the rest looked up from reference TRBV7-2 and TRBJ1-2, is GAGVSQSPSNKVTEKGKDVELRCDPISGHTALYWYRQSLGQGLEFLIYFQGNSAPDKSGLPSDRFSAERTGGSVSTLTIQRTQQEDSAVYLCASSLQGLFFDSGYTFGSGTRLTVV.

A few counts support this clone. The V call is TRBV2, the J call TRBJ2-2; D remains ambiguous. V lost 6 bases and J 5 bases, leaving 13 bases between the germline ends. Germline V gene lookup returns CDR1 SNHLY and CDR2 FYNNEI. CDR3 length equals 14 residues. CDR3 residues: CASRTLAPTGELFF. The CDR3 DNA sequence: TGTGCCAGCAGAACCTTGGCCCCTACCGGGGAGCTGTTTTTT.

The chain links TRBV5-1 to TRBJ2-2; TRBD2 agrees at 13 bases. Unmatched junction bases numbered 3, after V lost 4 bases and J lost 6 bases. The V gene's germline CDR1 is SGHRS and CDR2 YFSETQ. The CDR3 runs 15 residues. The CDR3 region has the DNA TGCGCCAGCAGCGGCGGACTAGCGGGGGCCGGGGAGCTGTTTTTT. This codes for CASSGGLAGAGELFF.

This clone was recorded many times. The chain joins TRBV27 to TRBJ1-4; TRBD1 matches at 8 bases. Germline CDR1 reads MNHEY; CDR2 reads SMNVEV (reference sequence). The CDR3 loop spans 15 amino acids. V lost 6 bases to trimming and J lost 0 bases; unmatched junction nucleotides: 3. As DNA, the CDR3 is TGTGCCAGCAGGGGACAGGACGCAACTAATGAAAAACTGTTTTTT. Its protein is CASRGQDATNEKLFF.

This clone occurred a few times. Other DNA variants within this sample encode the same CDR3. This chain uses TRBV10-1 with TRBJ2-2, with D tentatively TRBD2 (5 bases). The CDR3 is 14 residues long. Trimming removed 5 bases at V and 0 bases at J, with 7 bases between. The germline V gene has CDR1 WNHNN and CDR2 SYGVQD (reference sequence). CDR3: CASSSGSNTGELFF. CDR3 nucleotide sequence: TGCGCCAGCAGTAGCGGTTCGAACACCGGGGAGCTGTTTTTT.

This sequence joins TRBV6-1 and TRBJ1-2; D is uncertain. This CDR3 comprises 14 residues. V lost 1 base and J 0 bases, leaving 6 bases between the germline ends. Germline CDR1 is MNHNS and CDR2 is SASEGT. The CDR3 is CASSEGPSNYGYTF. CDR3 in DNA: TGTGCCAGCAGTGAAGGTCCGTCTAACTATGGCTACACCTTC.

The chain carries TRBV6-1 and TRBJ2-1, with 8 bases that match TRBD1. CDR1 and CDR2 from the germline V gene are MNHNS and SASEGT. This CDR3 is built from 15 residues. Unmatched junction bases numbered 11, after V lost 3 bases and J lost 10 bases. CDR3 sequence (DNA): TGTGCCAGCAGTGATTGGGGCAGGGGGCCGACCGAGCAGTTCTTC. Its translation: CASSDWGRGPTEQFF.

A remark on this clone: A much larger clone lies one base from this, so it may be a read error. The V call is TRBV2, the J call TRBJ2-2, with D maybe TRBD2 (5 bases). Germline V gene data show CDR1 as SNHLY and CDR2 as FYNNEI. The CDR3 sequence is 14 residues long. V was clipped by 5 bases and J by 1 base, with 8 bases between them. CDR3 amino acids: CASSSEGNTGELFF. The CDR3 bases are TGTGCCAGCAGTAGCGAGGGGAACACCGGGGAGCTGTTTTTT.

The rearrangement uses TRBV9 and TRBJ1-1; 8 positions match TRBD1. V lost 4 bases to trimming and J lost 3 bases; unmatched junction nucleotides: 8. From germline, CDR1 is SGDLS and CDR2 YYNGEE. The length of the CDR3 is 15 residues. CDR3 sequence reads: CASSPRSDRDTEAFF. The CDR3 DNA reads as TGTGCCAGCAGCCCCCGGTCGGACAGGGACACTGAAGCTTTCTTT.

This chain links TRBV7-2 with TRBJ1-5; D call uncertain. Germline CDR1 reads SGHTA; CDR2 reads FQGNSA. Trimming shortened V by 4 bases and J by 2 bases, and 12 bases separated the two germline ends. The CDR3 is made up of 15 amino acids. CDR3 in DNA: TGTGCCAGCAGCTCCCGGCAGGAAGGCAATCAGCCCCAGCATTTT. This gives the protein CASSSRQEGNQPQHF.

The rearrangement uses TRBV6-6 and TRBJ2-5; D gene ambiguous. Germline-derived CDR1 and CDR2 are MNHNY and SVGAGI (reference sequence). The V gene lost 4 bases and the J gene lost 4 bases, with 4 bases spanning the gap. This CDR3 has 11 residues. The CDR3, as DNA: TGTGCCAGCAGTTCCAGAGAGACCCAGTACTTC. This gives the protein CASSSRETQYF.

The CDR3 spells CASSPPGQRDTGELFF. The CDR3 bases are TGTGCCAGCTCACCTCCGGGACAGCGAGACACCGGGGAGCTGTTTTTT. The J gene is TRBJ2-2, the V gene TRBV18; 7 bases map to TRBD1. CDR1 is KGHSH and CDR2 is LQKENI in the germline V gene. V lost 3 bases, J lost 3 bases, and 7 bases stayed unmatched. The CDR3 has 16 residues.

Comment on this clone: This CDR3 is also generated by other DNA sequences in the sample. The J gene is TRBJ1-2, the V gene TRBV10-3; D call uncertain. Between the trimmed V and J ends, which lost 3 bases and 8 bases, there was a span of 7 bases. The CDR3 extends over 11 amino acids. CDR1 is ENHRY and CDR2 is SYGVKD in the germline V gene. Here the CDR3 reads CAISDLGGYTF. The DNA of the CDR3 is TGTGCCATCAGTGATTTGGGGGGCTACACCTTC.

A remark on this clone: Germline is not matched at one junction end, which may reflect a read error. The J gene is TRBJ1-2, the V gene TRBV20-1; no reliable D call. The CDR3 has 11 amino acids. Per germline, CDR1 DFQATT and CDR2 SNEGSKA (reference sequence). The CDR3 here is CSAYGSYGHTF. The DNA for the CDR3 is TGCAGTGCTTACGGGTCCTATGGCCACACCTTC.

The rearrangement joins TRBV6-1 to TRBJ1-5; 9 bases align to TRBD1. Germline loops: CDR1 MNHNS, CDR2 SASEGT. The CDR3 contains 17 residues. V gave up 4 bases and J gave up 0 bases; unmatched junction bases: 7. CDR3 amino acids: CASSGGQGSYSNQPQHF. CDR3 nucleotides: TGTGCCAGCAGTGGGGGACAGGGAAGTTATAGCAATCAGCCCCAGCATTTT.